These 10 T cell receptor beta chains originate from one sample sequenced in a study of cytomegalovirus exposure and HLA in healthy donors. 60 Vbeta and 13 Jbeta primers were used in PCR. TCRdb keeps only in-frame clones here, not all; method: immunoSEQ multiplex PCR. The profile covers fewer than 150,000 clones, with 15% appearing a single time and 1.5% to 2% taken by the ten largest. Specimen: PBMCs. These receptors came from a young woman in good health and CMV-seronegative.

The CDR3 DNA reads TGCGCCAGCAGCTTGGTCGGTCTAGCGGGAGGGCCTACCGGGGAGCTGTTTTTT. This gives the protein CASSLVGLAGGPTGELFF. The chain combines TRBV5-1 with TRBJ2-2, with TRBD2 matching 12 bases. Germline V gives CDR1 SGHRS, CDR2 YFSETQ. The CDR3 extends over 18 amino acids. The V and J ends lost 0 bases and 5 bases, in that order; junction bases with no gene match: 8.

This clone was counted only a few times. This sequence joins TRBV5-4 and TRBJ2-5; TRBD2 matches 7 bases. CDR1 and CDR2 (germline): SGHNT, YYREEE (reference sequence). This CDR3 is built from 15 residues. With V trimmed by 1 base and J by 4 bases, 7 bases remained unmatched. This CDR3 is CASSLSPGGVETQYF. DNA for the CDR3: TGTGCCAGCAGCTTGTCACCGGGAGGAGTAGAGACCCAGTACTTC.

The V gene is TRBV28, the J gene TRBJ2-5, with D unclear. Per germline, CDR1 MDHEN and CDR2 SYDVKM. The V end was cut by 6 bases, the J end by 5 bases, with 16 bases between. This CDR3 region has 14 residues. The CDR3, as DNA: TGTGCCAGCAGCCCCCGCGGAAACGGGGAGACCCAGTACTTC. Encoded protein: CASSPRGNGETQYF.

V usage is TRBV30 and J usage is TRBJ2-1, with D possibly TRBD2 on 6 matching bases. Per germline, CDR1 GTSNPN and CDR2 SVGIG (reference sequence). The CDR3 loop spans 13 amino acids. For the CDR3, the DNA is TGTGCAAGACGCGAGGGGAGGTTGAATGAGCAGTTCTTC. Amino acid sequence: CARREGRLNEQFF.

This clone was seen a handful of times. The gene calls are TRBV5-4 and TRBJ1-1, with a tentative D call TRBD1 (5 bases). The CDR3 has 14 amino acids. V was cut by 4 bases and J by 0 bases, with 10 bases left in between. Germline V gene sequence: CDR1 SGHNT, CDR2 YYREEE (reference sequence). The CDR3 reads CASSRGLMNTEAFF. Here the CDR3 DNA reads TGTGCCAGCAGCCGGGGACTTATGAACACTGAAGCTTTCTTT.

The chain recombines TRBV6-4 with TRBJ2-3; no definite D call. Germline loops: CDR1 MRHNA, CDR2 SNTAGT. V dropped 4 bases and J dropped 2 bases, with 7 bases sitting between them. The CDR3 consists of 13 residues. The CDR3: CASSVEPTDTQYF. The CDR3 DNA reads as TGTGCCAGCAGTGTAGAGCCCACAGATACGCAGTATTTT.

This clone was detected a few times. V gene TRBV30 combines with J gene TRBJ2-7; the D gene is possibly TRBD2 (5 bases). Trimming left V 2 bases short and J 3 bases short, with 8 bases between. The CDR3 contains 12 residues. The germline gives CDR1 GTSNPN, CDR2 SVGIG (reference sequence). The DNA for the CDR3 is TGTGCCTGGAGTTCAGGAGGCTACGAGCAGTACTTC. Translating gives CAWSSGGYEQYF.

This sequence joins TRBV7-2 and TRBJ1-6; the match to TRBD1 covers 7 bases. The germline CDR1 and CDR2 sequences are SGHTA and FQGNSA. This CDR3 has 15 residues. J gave up 8 bases and V 4 bases, and 8 bases lay outside the gene matches. The CDR3 sequence: CASSSQGGLDSPLHF. The CDR3 bases are TGTGCCAGCAGCTCCCAGGGGGGACTCGATTCACCCCTCCACTTT. The whole variable domain, remainder taken from reference TRBV7-2 and TRBJ1-6, is GAGVSQSPSNKVTEKGKDVELRCDPISGHTALYWYRQSLGQGLEFLIYFQGNSAPDKSGLPSDRFSAERTGGSVSTLTIQRTQQEDSAVYLCASSSQGGLDSPLHFGNGTRLTVT.

This clone turned up a few times. V usage is TRBV4-2 and J usage is TRBJ2-5; 10 nucleotides align to TRBD2. TRBJ2-7 matches the DNA end more closely, so the J call is doubtful. Germline CDR1 LGHNA, CDR2 YNFKEQ. This CDR3 is built from 14 residues. The CDR3 DNA sequence: TGTGCCAGCAATGACCTAGCGGGAGACGACGAGCAGTACTTC. Translation: CASNDLAGDDEQYF.

The gene calls are TRBV5-1 and TRBJ2-1; TRBD2 agrees at 12 bases. In germline, CDR1 is SGHRS, CDR2 YFSETQ. This CDR3 has 16 amino acids. V trimming: 2 bases; J trimming: 10 bases; junction bases outside the gene matches: 10. The chain's CDR3 is CASSFYSSGRVGEQFF. The CDR3 DNA sequence: TGCGCCAGCAGCTTCTACTCTAGCGGGAGGGTGGGGGAGCAGTTCTTC.